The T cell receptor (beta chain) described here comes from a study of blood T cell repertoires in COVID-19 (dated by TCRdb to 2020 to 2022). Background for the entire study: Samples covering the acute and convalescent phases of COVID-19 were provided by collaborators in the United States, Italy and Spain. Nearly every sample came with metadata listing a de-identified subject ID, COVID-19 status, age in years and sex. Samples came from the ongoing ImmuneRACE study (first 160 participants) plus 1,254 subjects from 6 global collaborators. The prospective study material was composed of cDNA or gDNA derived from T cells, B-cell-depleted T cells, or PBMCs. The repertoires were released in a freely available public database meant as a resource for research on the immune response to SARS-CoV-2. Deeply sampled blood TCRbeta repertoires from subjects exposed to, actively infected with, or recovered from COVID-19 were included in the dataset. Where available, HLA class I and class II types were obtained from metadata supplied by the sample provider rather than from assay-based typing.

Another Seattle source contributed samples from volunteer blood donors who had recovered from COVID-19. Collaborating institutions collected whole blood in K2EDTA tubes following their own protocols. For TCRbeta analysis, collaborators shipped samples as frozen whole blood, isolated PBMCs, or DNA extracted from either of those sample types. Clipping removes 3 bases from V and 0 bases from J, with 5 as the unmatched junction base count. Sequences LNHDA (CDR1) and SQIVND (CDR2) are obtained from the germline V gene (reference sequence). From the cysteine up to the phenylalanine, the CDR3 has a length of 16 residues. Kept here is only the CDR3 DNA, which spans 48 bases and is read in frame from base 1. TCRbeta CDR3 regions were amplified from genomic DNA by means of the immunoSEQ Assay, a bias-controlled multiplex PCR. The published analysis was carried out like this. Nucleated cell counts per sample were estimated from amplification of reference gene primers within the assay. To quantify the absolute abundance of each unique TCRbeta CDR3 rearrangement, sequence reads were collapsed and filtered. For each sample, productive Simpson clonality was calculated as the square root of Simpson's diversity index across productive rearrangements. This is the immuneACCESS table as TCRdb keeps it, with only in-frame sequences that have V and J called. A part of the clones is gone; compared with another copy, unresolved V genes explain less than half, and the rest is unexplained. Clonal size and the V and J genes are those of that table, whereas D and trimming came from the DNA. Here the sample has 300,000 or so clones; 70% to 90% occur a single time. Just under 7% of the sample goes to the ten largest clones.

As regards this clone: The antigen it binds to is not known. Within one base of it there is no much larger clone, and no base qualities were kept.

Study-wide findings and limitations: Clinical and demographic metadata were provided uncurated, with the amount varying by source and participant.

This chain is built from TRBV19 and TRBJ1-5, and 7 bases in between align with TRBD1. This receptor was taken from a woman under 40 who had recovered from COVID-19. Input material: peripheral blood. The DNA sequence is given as TGTGCCAGTAGTATTCGGGACAGCTATAGCAATCAGCCCCAGCATTTT. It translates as CASSIRDSYSNQPQHF.